The source of this T cell receptor beta chain is a study of human thymus T cells. Study-level points and caveats: Across thymic and blood repertoires, the usage of V and J genes appeared to be biased.

With 1 base clipped from V and 6 bases from J, the junction kept 8 bases outside the gene matches. Germline CDR1 SGHTA, CDR2 FQGNSA. The CDR3 extends over 16 amino acids. Libraries were prepared by immunoSEQ multiplex PCR; TCRdb keeps only in-frame clonotypes and omits some of them. Of tens of thousands of clones listed, around 96% are singletons. Worth noting for this clone: Its target is unknown.

Thymus was obtained from resections taken during corrective heart surgery. Congenital heart defects were the reason for the corrective surgery that the donors, healthy Finnish infants, were having. The clonotype comes from a boy younger than two with a congenital heart defect but otherwise immunologically healthy. The sample was thymus tissue. This chain links TRBV7-2 with TRBJ1-5, with 8 bases identical to TRBD1. CDR3 DNA sequence: TGTGCCAGCAGCTTAGTACCAGGGGGCGCAGGTCAGCCCCAGCATTTT. Encoded protein: CASSLVPGGAGQPQHF.